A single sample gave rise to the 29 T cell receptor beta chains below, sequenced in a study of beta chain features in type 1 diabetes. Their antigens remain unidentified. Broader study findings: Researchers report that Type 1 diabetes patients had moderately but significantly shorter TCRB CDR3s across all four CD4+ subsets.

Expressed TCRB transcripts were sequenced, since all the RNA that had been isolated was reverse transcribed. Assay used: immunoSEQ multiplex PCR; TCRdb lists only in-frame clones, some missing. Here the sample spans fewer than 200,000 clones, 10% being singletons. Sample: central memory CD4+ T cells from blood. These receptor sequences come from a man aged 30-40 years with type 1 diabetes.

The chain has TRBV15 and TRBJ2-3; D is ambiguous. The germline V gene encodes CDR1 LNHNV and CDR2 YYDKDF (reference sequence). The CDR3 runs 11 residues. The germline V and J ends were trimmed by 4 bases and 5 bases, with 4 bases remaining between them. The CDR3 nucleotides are TGTGCCACCAGCATACAAGATACGCAGTATTTT. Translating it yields CATSIQDTQYF.

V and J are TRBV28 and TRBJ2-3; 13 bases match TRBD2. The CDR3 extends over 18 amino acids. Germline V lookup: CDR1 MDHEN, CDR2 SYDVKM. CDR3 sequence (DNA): TGTGCAACCCAGACAACCCTCGGACTAGCGGGAGAAAGAGATACGCAGTATTTT. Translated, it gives CATQTTLGLAGERDTQYF.

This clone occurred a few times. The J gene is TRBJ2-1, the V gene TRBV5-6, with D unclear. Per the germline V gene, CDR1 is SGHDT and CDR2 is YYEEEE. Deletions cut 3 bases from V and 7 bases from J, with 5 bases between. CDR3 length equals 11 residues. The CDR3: CASSSLNEQFF. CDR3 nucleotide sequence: TGTGCCAGCAGCTCTCTAAATGAGCAGTTCTTC.

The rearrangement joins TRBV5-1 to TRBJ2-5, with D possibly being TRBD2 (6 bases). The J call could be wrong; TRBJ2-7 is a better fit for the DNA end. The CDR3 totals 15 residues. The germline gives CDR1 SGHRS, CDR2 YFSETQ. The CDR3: CASSLDSGSSYEQYF. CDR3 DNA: TGCGCCAGCAGCTTGGATTCCGGGAGCTCCTACGAGCAGTACTTC.

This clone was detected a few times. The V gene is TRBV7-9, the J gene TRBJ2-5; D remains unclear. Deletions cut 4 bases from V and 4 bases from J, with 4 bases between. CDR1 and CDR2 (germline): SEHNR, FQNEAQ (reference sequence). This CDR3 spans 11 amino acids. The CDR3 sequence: CASSSRETQYF. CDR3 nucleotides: TGTGCCAGCAGCTCCCGAGAGACCCAGTACTTC.

In nucleotides, the CDR3 is TGTGCCAGCAGCTTATCCGCCTACGAGCAGTACTTC. This codes for CASSLSAYEQYF. The chain uses TRBV7-2 and TRBJ2-7; D gene uncertain. V was clipped by 2 bases and J by 2 bases, with 4 bases between them. This CDR3 has 12 residues. Germline CDR1 and CDR2: SGHTA and FQGNSA. Looking up the rest from reference TRBV7-2 and TRBJ2-7 gives the full variable domain: GAGVSQSPSNKVTEKGKDVELRCDPISGHTALYWYRQSLGQGLEFLIYFQGNSAPDKSGLPSDRFSAERTGGSVSTLTIQRTQQEDSAVYLCASSLSAYEQYFGPGTRLTVT.

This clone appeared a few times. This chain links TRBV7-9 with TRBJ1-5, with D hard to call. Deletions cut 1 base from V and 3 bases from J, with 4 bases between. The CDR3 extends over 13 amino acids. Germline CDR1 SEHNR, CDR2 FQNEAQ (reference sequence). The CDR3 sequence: CASSLGVNQPQHF. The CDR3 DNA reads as TGTGCCAGCAGCTTAGGCGTCAATCAGCCCCAGCATTTT.

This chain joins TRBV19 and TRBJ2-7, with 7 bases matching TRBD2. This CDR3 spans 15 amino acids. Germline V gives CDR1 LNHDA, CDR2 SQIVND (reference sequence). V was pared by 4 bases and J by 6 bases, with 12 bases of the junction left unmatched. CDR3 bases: TGTGCCAGTAGTAGCTCCCTAGCGGACCCCGGCGAGCAGTACTTC. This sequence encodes CASSSSLADPGEQYF.

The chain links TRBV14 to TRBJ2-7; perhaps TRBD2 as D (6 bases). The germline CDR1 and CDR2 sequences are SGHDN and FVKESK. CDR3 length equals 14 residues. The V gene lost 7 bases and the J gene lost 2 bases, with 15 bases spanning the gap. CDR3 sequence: CASNLGGPTYEQYF. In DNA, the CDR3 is TGTGCCAGCAACCTGGGGGGACCAACCTACGAGCAGTACTTC.

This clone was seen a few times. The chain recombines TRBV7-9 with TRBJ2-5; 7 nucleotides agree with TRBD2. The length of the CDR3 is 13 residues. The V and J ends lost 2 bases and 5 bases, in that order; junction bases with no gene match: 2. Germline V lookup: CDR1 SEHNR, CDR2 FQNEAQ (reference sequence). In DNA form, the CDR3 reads TGTGCCAGCAGCTTATGGGGGGGGGAGACCCAGTACTTC. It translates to CASSLWGGETQYF.

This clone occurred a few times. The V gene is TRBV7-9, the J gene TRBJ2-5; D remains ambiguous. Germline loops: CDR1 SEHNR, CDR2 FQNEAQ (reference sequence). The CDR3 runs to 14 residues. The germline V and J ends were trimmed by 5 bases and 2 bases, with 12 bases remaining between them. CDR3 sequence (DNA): TGTGCCAGCAGCCAAGCCGCACAGCAAGAGACCCAGTACTTC. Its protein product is CASSQAAQQETQYF. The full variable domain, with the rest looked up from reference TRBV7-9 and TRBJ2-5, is DTGVSQNPRHKITKRGQNVTFRCDPISEHNRLYWYRQTLGQGPEFLTYFQNEAQLEKSRLLSDRFSAERPKGSFSTLEIQRTEQGDSAMYLCASSQAAQQETQYFGPGTRLLVL.

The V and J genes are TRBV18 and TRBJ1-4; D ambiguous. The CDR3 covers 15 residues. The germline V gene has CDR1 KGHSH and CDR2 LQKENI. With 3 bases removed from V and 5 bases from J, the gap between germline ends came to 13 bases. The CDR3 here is CASSPELLSNEKLFF. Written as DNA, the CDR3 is TGTGCCAGCTCACCCGAACTATTGTCGAATGAAAAACTGTTTTTT.

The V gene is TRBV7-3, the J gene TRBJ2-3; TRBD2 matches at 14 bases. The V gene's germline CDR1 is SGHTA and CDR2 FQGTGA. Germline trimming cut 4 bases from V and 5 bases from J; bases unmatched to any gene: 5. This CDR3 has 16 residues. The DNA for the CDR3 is TGTGCCAGCAGCTCCGGACTAGCGGGAGGCGGAGATACGCAGTATTTT. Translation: CASSSGLAGGGDTQYF. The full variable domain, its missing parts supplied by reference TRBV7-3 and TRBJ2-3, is GAGVSQTPSNKVTEKGKYVELRCDPISGHTALYWYRQSLGQGPEFLIYFQGTGAADDSGLPNDRFFAVRPEGSVSTLKIQRTERGDSAVYLCASSSGLAGGGDTQYFGPGTRLTVL.

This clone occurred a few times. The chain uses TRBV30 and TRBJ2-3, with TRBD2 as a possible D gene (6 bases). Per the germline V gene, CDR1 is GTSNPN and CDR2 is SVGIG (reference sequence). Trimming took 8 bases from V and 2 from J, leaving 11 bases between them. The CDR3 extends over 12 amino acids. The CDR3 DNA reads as TGTGCCGGAGGGCGGGACACAGATACGCAGTATTTT. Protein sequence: CAGGRDTDTQYF.

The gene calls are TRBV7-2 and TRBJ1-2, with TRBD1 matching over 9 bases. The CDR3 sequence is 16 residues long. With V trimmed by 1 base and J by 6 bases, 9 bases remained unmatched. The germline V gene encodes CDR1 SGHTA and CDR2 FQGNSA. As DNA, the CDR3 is TGTGCCAGCAGCTTAGAAGTGAGACAGGGGGAGAATGGCTACACCTTC. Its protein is CASSLEVRQGENGYTF.

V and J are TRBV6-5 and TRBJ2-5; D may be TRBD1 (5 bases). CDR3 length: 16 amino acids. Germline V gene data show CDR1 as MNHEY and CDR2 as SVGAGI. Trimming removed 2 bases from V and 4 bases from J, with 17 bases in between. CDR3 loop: CASSYQPTTQGETQYF. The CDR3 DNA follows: TGTGCCAGCAGTTACCAGCCCACCACTCAGGGAGAGACCCAGTACTTC.

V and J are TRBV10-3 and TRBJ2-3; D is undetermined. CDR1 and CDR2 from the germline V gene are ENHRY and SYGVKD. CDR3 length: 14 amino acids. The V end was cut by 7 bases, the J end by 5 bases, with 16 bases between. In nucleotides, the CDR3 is TGTGCCATCACGAAACACCAAGACATAGATACGCAGTATTTT. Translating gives CAITKHQDIDTQYF.

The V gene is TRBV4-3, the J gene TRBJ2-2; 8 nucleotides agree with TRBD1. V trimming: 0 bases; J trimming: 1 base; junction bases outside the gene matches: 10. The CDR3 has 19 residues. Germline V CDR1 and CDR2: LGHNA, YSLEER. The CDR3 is CASSQDSLRTGKNTGELFF. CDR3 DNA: TGCGCCAGCAGCCAAGATTCCCTTAGGACAGGGAAGAACACCGGGGAGCTGTTTTTT.

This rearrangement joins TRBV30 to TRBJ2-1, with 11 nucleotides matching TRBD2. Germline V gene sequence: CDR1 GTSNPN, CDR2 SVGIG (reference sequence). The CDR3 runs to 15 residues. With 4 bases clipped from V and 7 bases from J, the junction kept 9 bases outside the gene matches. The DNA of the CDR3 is TGTGCCTGGACAAGTAGCGGGAGGGGAGGAAATGAGCAGTTCTTC. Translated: CAWTSSGRGGNEQFF.

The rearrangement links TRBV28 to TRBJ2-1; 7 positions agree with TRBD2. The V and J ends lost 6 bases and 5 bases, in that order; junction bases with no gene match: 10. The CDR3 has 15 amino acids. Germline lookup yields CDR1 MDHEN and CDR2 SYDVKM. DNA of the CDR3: TGTGCCAGCAGCCCTGGACTAGGATACAACAATGAGCAGTTCTTC. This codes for CASSPGLGYNNEQFF.

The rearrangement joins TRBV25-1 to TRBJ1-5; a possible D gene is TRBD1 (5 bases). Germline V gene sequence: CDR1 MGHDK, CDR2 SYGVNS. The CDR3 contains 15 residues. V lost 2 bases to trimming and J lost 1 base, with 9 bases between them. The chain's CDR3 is CASSEGGVSNQPQHF. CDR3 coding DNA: TGTGCCAGCAGTGAAGGAGGGGTGAGCAATCAGCCCCAGCATTTT.

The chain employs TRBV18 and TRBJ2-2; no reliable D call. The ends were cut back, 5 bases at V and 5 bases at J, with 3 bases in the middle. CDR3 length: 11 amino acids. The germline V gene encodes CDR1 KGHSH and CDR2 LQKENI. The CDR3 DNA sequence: TGTGCCAGCTCAGAGACCGGGGAGCTGTTTTTT. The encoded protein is CASSETGELFF.

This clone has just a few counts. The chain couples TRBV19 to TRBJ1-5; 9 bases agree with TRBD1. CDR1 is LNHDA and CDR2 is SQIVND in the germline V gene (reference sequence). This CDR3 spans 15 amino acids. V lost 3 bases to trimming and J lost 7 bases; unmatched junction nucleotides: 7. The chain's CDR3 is CASSIITGGGQPQHF. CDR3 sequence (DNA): TGTGCCAGTAGTATCATCACAGGGGGCGGACAGCCCCAGCATTTT.

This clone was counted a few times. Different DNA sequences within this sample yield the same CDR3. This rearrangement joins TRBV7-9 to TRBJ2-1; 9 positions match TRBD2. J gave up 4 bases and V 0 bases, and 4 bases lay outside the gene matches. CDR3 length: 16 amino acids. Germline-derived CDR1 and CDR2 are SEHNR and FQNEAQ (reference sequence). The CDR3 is CASSLALAGTYNEQFF. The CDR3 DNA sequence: TGTGCCAGCAGCTTAGCCCTAGCGGGAACTTACAATGAGCAGTTCTTC.

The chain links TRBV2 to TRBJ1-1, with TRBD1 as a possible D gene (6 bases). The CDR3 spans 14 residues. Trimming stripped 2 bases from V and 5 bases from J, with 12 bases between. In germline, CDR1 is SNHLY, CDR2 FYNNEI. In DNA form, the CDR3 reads TGTGCCAGCAGTGAACAGGGGAGGGAAACTGAAGCTTTCTTT. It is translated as CASSEQGRETEAFF.

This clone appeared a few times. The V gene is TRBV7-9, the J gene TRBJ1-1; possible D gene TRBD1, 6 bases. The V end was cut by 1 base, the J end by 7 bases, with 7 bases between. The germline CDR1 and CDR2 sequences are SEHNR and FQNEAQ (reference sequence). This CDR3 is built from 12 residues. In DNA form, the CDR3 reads TGTGCCAGCAGCTTAGGAGGGGGTGAAGCTTTCTTT. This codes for CASSLGGGEAFF.

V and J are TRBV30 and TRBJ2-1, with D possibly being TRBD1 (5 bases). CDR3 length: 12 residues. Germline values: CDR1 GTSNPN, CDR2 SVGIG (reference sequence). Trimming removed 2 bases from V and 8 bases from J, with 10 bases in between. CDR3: CAWSPQGYEQFF. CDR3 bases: TGTGCCTGGAGTCCCCAGGGCTATGAGCAGTTCTTC.

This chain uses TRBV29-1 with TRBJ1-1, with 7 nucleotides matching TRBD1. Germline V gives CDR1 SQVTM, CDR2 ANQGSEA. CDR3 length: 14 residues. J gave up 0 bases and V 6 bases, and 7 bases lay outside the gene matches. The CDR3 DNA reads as TGCAGCGTCCTGAGACAGGGACTGAACACTGAAGCTTTCTTT. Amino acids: CSVLRQGLNTEAFF.

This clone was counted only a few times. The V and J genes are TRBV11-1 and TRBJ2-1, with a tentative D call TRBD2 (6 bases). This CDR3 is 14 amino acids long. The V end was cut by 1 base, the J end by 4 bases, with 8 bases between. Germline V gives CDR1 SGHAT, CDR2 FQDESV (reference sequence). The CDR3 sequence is CASSLGGLYNEQFF. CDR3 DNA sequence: TGTGCCAGCAGCTTAGGGGGACTTTACAATGAGCAGTTCTTC.